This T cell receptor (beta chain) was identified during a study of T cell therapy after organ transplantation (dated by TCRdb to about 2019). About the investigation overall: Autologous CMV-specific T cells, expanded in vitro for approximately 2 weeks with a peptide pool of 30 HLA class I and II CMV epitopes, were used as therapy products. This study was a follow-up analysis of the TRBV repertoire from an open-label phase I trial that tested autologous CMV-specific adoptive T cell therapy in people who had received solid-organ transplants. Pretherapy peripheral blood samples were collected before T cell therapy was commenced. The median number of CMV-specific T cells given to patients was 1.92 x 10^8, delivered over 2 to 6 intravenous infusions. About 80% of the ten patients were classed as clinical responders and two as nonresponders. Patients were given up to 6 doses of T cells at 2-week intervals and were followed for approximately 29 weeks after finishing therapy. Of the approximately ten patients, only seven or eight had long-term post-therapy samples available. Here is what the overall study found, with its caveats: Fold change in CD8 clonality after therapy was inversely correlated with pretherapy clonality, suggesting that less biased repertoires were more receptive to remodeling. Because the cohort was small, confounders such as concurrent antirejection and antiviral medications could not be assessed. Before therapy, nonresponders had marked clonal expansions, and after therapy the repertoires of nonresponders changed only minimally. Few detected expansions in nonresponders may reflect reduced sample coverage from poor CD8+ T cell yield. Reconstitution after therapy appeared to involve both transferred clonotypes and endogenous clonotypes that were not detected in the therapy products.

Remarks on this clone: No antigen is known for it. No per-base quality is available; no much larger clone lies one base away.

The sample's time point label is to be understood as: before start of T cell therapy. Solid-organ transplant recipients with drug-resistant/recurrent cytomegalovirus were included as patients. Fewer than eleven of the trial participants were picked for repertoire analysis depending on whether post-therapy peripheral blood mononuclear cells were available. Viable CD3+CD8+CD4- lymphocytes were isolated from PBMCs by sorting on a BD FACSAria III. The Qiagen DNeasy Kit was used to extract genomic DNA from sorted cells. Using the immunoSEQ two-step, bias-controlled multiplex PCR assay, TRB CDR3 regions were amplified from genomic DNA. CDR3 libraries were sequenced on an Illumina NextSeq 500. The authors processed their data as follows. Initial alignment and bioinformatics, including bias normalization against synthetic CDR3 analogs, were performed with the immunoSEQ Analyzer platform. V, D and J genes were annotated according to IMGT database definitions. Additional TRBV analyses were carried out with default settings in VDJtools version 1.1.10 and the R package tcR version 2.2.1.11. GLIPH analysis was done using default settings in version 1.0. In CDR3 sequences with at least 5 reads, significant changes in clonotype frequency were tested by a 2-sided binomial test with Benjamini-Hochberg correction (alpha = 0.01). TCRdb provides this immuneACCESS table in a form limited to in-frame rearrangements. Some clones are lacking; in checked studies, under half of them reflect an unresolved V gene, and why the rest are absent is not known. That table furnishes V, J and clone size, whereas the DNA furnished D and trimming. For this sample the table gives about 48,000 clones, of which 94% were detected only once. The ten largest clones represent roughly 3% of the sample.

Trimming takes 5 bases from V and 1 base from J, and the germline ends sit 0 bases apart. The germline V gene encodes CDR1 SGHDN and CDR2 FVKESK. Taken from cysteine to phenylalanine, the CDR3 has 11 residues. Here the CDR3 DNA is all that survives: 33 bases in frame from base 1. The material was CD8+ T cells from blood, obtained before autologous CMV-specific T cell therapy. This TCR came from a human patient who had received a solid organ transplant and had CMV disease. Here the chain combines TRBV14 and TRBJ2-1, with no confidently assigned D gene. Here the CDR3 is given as CASSSYNEQFF. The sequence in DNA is TGTGCCAGCAGCTCCTACAATGAGCAGTTCTTC.